Below, 6 T cell receptor beta chains from the same sample are listed, as sequenced in a study of response to subunit inactivated influenza vaccine. TCRdb re-called the RT-PCR reads through MiXCR, storing one row per CDR3 protein. The sample has a few hundred thousand distinct CDR3 sequences, 21% seen once; the top ten hold roughly 10%. Here the sequenced sample was PBMCs from blood, taken less than 22 months after vaccination. The receptors originated from a man between 50 and 70 years old who received an inactivated influenza vaccine.

A few counts support this clonotype. The CDR3 reads CAWSVKNQREAFF. CDR3 DNA: TGTGCCTGGAGTGTAAAGAACCAGCGGGAAGCTTTCTTT. The rearrangement joins TRBV30 to TRBJ1-1; D remains unclear. V lost 0 bases and J lost 8, with 13 bases in between. This CDR3 has 13 residues. Per the germline V gene, CDR1 is GTSNPN and CDR2 is SVGIG (reference sequence).

This clonotype was counted between two and nine times. DNA of the CDR3: TGTGCCAGCAGCGAGCGGGAGGGCTCCTACAATGAGCAGTTCTTC. As protein: CASSEREGSYNEQFF. The chain links TRBV9 to TRBJ2-1; 10 bases agree with TRBD2. With 3 bases clipped from V and 0 bases from J, the junction kept 0 bases outside the gene matches. Looked up from germline, CDR1 is SGDLS and CDR2 is YYNGEE. The CDR3 has 15 residues.

This clonotype was picked up many times. This chain uses TRBV15 with TRBJ1-2; D uncertain. From germline, CDR1 is LNHNV and CDR2 YYDKDF (reference sequence). The CDR3 length is 13 residues. Deletions cut 0 bases from V and 2 bases from J, with 4 bases between. The CDR3 protein is CATSRDRNYGYTF. As DNA, the CDR3 is TGTGCCACCAGCAGAGATAGGAACTATGGCTACACCTTC.

The rearrangement joins TRBV7-9 to TRBJ2-5, with D maybe TRBD2 (5 bases). With 5 bases removed from V and 0 bases from J, the gap between germline ends came to 10 bases. The CDR3 contains 14 residues. Germline CDR1 SEHNR, CDR2 FQNEAQ (reference sequence). The CDR3 DNA reads as TGTGCCAGCAGCCTCACCGGGAACCAAGAGACCCAGTACTTC. It specifies CASSLTGNQETQYF.

The chain joins TRBV20-1 to TRBJ2-1; D unresolved. Trimming took 2 bases from V and 10 from J, leaving 9 bases between them. The CDR3 loop spans 11 amino acids. Germline CDR1 DFQATT, CDR2 SNEGSKA (reference sequence). The CDR3 DNA sequence: TGCAGTGCTAGATGGGCGAGCGAGCAGTTCTTC. Encoded protein: CSARWASEQFF.

In this sample, this clonotype turned up a few times. J is TRBJ2-7 and V is TRBV14; D gene ambiguous. The V gene lost 2 bases and the J gene lost 6 bases, with 8 bases spanning the gap. The CDR3 is 12 amino acids. Germline loops: CDR1 SGHDN, CDR2 FVKESK. This chain's CDR3 is CASSQINLEQYF. The CDR3 DNA follows: TGTGCCAGCAGCCAAATTAATCTCGAGCAGTACTTC. Together with reference TRBV14 and TRBJ2-7, the CDR3 gives the full variable domain: EAGVTQFPSHSVIEKGQTVTLRCDPISGHDNLYWYRRVMGKEIKFLLHFVKESKQDESGMPNNRFLAERTGGTYSTLKVQPAELEDSGVYFCASSQINLEQYFGPGTRLTVT.